These 16 T cell receptor beta chains were sequenced from one sample in a study of post-analysis software for immune sequencing data. Findings of the study overall: Among 4 or 5 TRBV segments more frequent in patients than controls were TRBV5-6, TRBV5-1 and TRBV20-1.

Included in the TCR beta cDNA libraries were unique molecular identifiers. A single record per CDR3 protein comes from TCRdb applying MiXCR to the PCR reads. The table records around 770,000 distinct CDR3 sequences, approximately 44% of them present only once. These TCRs are of unknown antigen specificity. The sample comprised blood. The receptors were gathered from a girl aged 10-17 years with multiple sclerosis.

J is TRBJ2-7 and V is TRBV28, with a weak D call TRBD2 (5 bases). CDR1 is MDHEN and CDR2 is SYDVKM in the germline V gene. The ends were cut back, 5 bases at V and 0 bases at J, with 8 bases in the middle. This CDR3 contains 13 residues. CDR3 bases: TGTGCCAGCAGTCAAGCGGACTCCTACGAGCAGTACTTC. It is translated as CASSQADSYEQYF. Full variable domain (outside the CDR3, taken from reference TRBV28 and TRBJ2-7): DVKVTQSSRYLVKRTGEKVFLECVQDMDHENMFWYRQDPGLGLRLIYFSYDVKMKEKGDIPEGYSVSREKKERFSLILESASTNQTSMYLCASSQADSYEQYFGPGTRLTVT.

The chain joins TRBV25-1 to TRBJ1-1; a possible D gene is TRBD1 (5 bases). V gave up 3 bases and J gave up 8 bases, with 13 bases separating them. The V gene's germline CDR1 is MGHDK and CDR2 SYGVNS. This CDR3 comprises 13 residues. CDR3 in DNA: TGTGCCAGCAGTGAGCCACTGGGGCGGGAAGCTTTCTTT. Its protein product is CASSEPLGREAFF.

This clonotype occurred once. The rearrangement joins TRBV6-2 or TRBV6-3 to TRBJ2-7; 8 bases are a match to TRBD2. The germline V gene encodes CDR1 MNHEY and CDR2 SVGEGT. V dropped 7 bases and J dropped 0; count of bases not matched to a gene: 5. This CDR3 region has 14 residues. CDR3 protein: CASIRGGSSYEQYF. The CDR3 nucleotides are TGTGCCAGCATCCGGGGGGGGAGCTCCTACGAGCAGTACTTC.

This clonotype was observed a single time. This chain connects TRBV13 to TRBJ2-1, with 11 bases matching TRBD1. Germline V gene data show CDR1 as PRHDT and CDR2 as FYEKMQ (reference sequence). The CDR3 runs 14 residues. V lost 5 bases and J lost 7; bases outside the gene matches: 4. CDR3 residues: CASSRTGGGNEQFF. The CDR3 DNA is TGTGCCAGCAGCCGGACAGGGGGCGGGAATGAGCAGTTCTTC.

This clonotype appeared a single time. Here the CDR3 DNA reads TGCGCCAGCAGCCAGGGGGTTGGGGTCGGGGAGACCCAGTACTTC. Translating gives CASSQGVGVGETQYF. The chain is built from TRBV4-3 and TRBJ2-5; the D gene could be TRBD1 or TRBD2 (5 bases each). Germline lookup yields CDR1 LGHNA and CDR2 YSLEER. Between the trimmed V and J ends, which lost 3 bases and 5 bases, there was a span of 16 bases. The CDR3 is 15 residues long.

This chain links TRBV29-1 with TRBJ1-1; no definite D call. The CDR3 extends over 11 amino acids. The V end lost 5 bases, the J end lost 4 bases, and 8 bases lay between the germline ends. From germline, CDR1 is SQVTM and CDR2 ANQGSEA. This CDR3 is CSVSAATEAFF. Here the CDR3 DNA reads TGCAGCGTTTCGGCAGCCACTGAAGCTTTCTTT. The full variable domain, with the rest looked up from reference TRBV29-1 and TRBJ1-1, is SAVISQKPSRDICQRGTSLTIQCQVDSQVTMMFWYRQQPGQSLTLIATANQGSEATYESGFVIDKFPISRPNLTFSTLTVSNMSPEDSSIYLCSVSAATEAFFGQGTRLTVV.

V gene TRBV5-1 combines with J gene TRBJ2-5; TRBD1 aligns across 8 bases. The J call may be incorrect, as the DNA end agrees better with TRBJ2-7. Germline V gene lookup returns CDR1 SGHRS and CDR2 YFSETQ. This CDR3 has 13 residues. The CDR3 loop reads CASSRPGGSEQYF. The CDR3 DNA is TGCGCCAGCAGCCGGCCAGGGGGCTCCGAGCAGTACTTC.

The V gene is TRBV6-6, the J gene TRBJ2-5; D is possibly TRBD1 (7 bases). The J call may be mistaken, given a closer DNA end match to TRBJ2-7. Germline V gene sequence: CDR1 MNHNY, CDR2 SVGAGI (reference sequence). This CDR3 spans 15 amino acids. DNA of the CDR3: TGTGCCAGCCTCCGTCCGCAGGGGGGTGGCTACGAGCAGTACTTC. It translates to CASLRPQGGGYEQYF.

The chain combines TRBV4-1 with TRBJ2-7; no reliable D call. CDR1 is MGHRA and CDR2 is YSYEKL in the germline V gene. The CDR3 runs to 15 residues. The V end lost 1 base, the J end lost 0 bases, and 10 bases lay between the germline ends. In nucleotides, the CDR3 is TGCGCCAGCAGCCAAGCTTGGGCTAGCTCCTACGAGCAGTACTTC. Protein: CASSQAWASSYEQYF.

The chain is built from TRBV20-1 and TRBJ2-7; D is perhaps TRBD2 (6 bases). Germline CDR1 and CDR2: DFQATT and SNEGSKA (reference sequence). CDR3 length: 15 residues. The V end was cut by 1 base, the J end by 2 bases, with 15 bases between. Written as DNA, the CDR3 is TGCAGTGCTAGAGGAGTTTTAGCGGAAACCTACGAGCAGTACTTC. This encodes CSARGVLAETYEQYF.

Turning to this clonotype: Compared with germline, one end of the junction differs, possibly owing to a read error. The rearrangement joins TRBV7-2 to TRBJ2-1; 7 bases align to TRBD2. This CDR3 is built from 14 residues. Germline CDR1 is SGHTA and CDR2 is FQGNSA. This CDR3 is CAGSLGNSGNEQFF. The CDR3 DNA sequence: TGTGCCGGCAGCTTAGGAAATAGCGGGAATGAGCAGTTCTTC. The full variable domain, in which reference TRBV7-2 and TRBJ2-1 provide the parts outside the CDR3, is GAGVSQSPSNKVTEKGKDVELRCDPISGHTALYWYRQSLGQGLEFLIYFQGNSAPDKSGLPSDRFSAERTGGSVSTLTIQRTQQEDSAVYLCAGSLGNSGNEQFFGPGTRLTVL.

The chain couples TRBV7-8 to TRBJ1-4, with TRBD1 as a possible D gene (5 bases). V lost 1 base and J 3 bases, leaving 12 bases between the germline ends. CDR3 length: 16 amino acids. Looked up from germline, CDR1 is SGHVS and CDR2 is FQNEAQ. The CDR3 here is CASSLGLRGANEKLFF. The CDR3 nucleotides are TGTGCCAGCAGCTTAGGTCTTCGGGGGGCTAATGAAAAACTGTTTTTT.

The chain couples TRBV12-3 or TRBV12-4 to TRBJ2-1, with 7 bases identical to TRBD2. This CDR3 contains 15 residues. The V gene end was trimmed by 2 bases and the J gene end by 7 bases; junction bases not matched to a gene: 8. CDR3 DNA: TGTGCCAGCAGTTTATTCGGGAGGCCGGGGAATGAGCAGTTCTTC. Protein product: CASSLFGRPGNEQFF.

This clonotype was seen a few times. V and J are TRBV2 and TRBJ1-2; 9 nucleotides agree with TRBD1. The CDR3 loop spans 14 amino acids. V lost 5 bases and J lost 4; bases outside the gene matches: 5. The germline CDR1 and CDR2 sequences are SNHLY and FYNNEI. The CDR3 sequence: CASSMDRGGYGYTF. The CDR3 bases are TGTGCCAGCAGTATGGACAGGGGAGGCTATGGCTACACCTTC. The variable domain in full, completed from reference TRBV2 and TRBJ1-2, reads EPEVTQTPSHQVTQMGQEVILRCVPISNHLYFYWYRQILGQKVEFLVSFYNNEISEKSEIFDDQFSVERPDGSNFTLKIRSTKLEDSAMYFCASSMDRGGYGYTFGSGTRLTVV.

This clonotype was seen more than once but under ten times. At one boundary the junction diverges from the germline segment, which might be a read error. The chain is built from TRBV20-1 and TRBJ1-2; TRBD1 might be the D (6 bases). This CDR3 region has 10 residues. The germline CDR1 and CDR2 sequences are DFQATT and SNEGSKA (reference sequence). CDR3 region: CSPYTGGYTF. DNA for the CDR3: TGCAGTCCCTATACGGGGGGCTACACTTTC.

The chain combines TRBV5-1 with TRBJ2-1; 11 nucleotides align to TRBD2. Germline CDR1 is SGHRS and CDR2 is YFSETQ. The CDR3 is 15 residues long. The ends lost 3 bases at V and 6 bases at J; junction bases unmatched: 5. The CDR3 sequence: CASSYGLAGGNEQFF. The CDR3 DNA follows: TGCGCCAGCAGCTACGGGCTAGCGGGAGGCAATGAGCAGTTCTTC. Full variable domain (remainder filled in from reference TRBV5-1 and TRBJ2-1): KAGVTQTPRYLIKTRGQQVTLSCSPISGHRSVSWYQQTPGQGLQFLFEYFSETQRNKGNFPGRFSGRQFSNSRSEMNVSTLELGDSALYLCASSYGLAGGNEQFFGPGTRLTVL.